This section outlines one T cell receptor beta chain sequence together with its context. The protocol was immunoSEQ multiplex PCR, while the TCRdb copy is restricted to in-frame clones and leaves out a portion. The table includes about 140,000 clones, 85% to 95% detected once. These data come from a study of T cell responses to AZD1222 COVID-19 vaccine. Germline V CDR1 and CDR2: LGHNA, YSLEER. The length of the CDR3 is 17 residues. With 4 bases clipped from V and 3 bases from J, the junction kept 5 bases outside the gene matches. The J gene is TRBJ2-3, the V gene TRBV4-3, with 15 bases matching TRBD2. The sequence was collected from an adult in good health. The starting material was peripheral blood, obtained on day 0 of MenACWY control vaccination. DNA of the CDR3: TGCGCCAGCAGCCGCGGACTAGCGGGGGGGTGGACAGATACGCAGTATTTT. It specifies CASSRGLAGGWTDTQYF.